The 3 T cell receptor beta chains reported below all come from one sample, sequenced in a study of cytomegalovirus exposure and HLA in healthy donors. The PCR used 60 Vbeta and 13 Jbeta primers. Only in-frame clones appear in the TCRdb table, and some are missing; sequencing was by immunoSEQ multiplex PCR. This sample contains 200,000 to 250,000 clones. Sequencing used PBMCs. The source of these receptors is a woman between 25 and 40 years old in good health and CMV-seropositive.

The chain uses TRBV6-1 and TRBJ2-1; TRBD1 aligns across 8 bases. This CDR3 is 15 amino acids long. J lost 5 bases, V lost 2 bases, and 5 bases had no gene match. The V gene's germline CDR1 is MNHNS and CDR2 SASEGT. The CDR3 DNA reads TGTGCCAGCAGTGAATGGCGACAGGGGAACAATGAGCAGTTCTTC. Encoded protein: CASSEWRQGNNEQFF.

CDR3 DNA: TGTGCCAGCAACGGACTAGCGGGGAACACCGGGGAGCTGTTTTTT. This gives the protein CASNGLAGNTGELFF. The chain links TRBV2 to TRBJ2-2; TRBD2 matches at 11 bases. Germline V gene lookup returns CDR1 SNHLY and CDR2 FYNNEI. Trimming at V came to 7 bases and at J to 1 base, leaving 2 bases not matched to a gene. The CDR3 runs to 15 residues.

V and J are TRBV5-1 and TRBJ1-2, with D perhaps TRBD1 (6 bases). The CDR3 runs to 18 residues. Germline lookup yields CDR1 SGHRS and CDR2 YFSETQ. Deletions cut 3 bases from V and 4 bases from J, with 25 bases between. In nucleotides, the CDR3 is TGCGCCAGCAGCTCCACTATGGGGGGGGCGCTTAACCCCTATGGCTACACCTTC. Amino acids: CASSSTMGGALNPYGYTF.